Sequencing of this TCR beta chain was carried out in a study of blood T cell repertoires in COVID-19. This clone was recorded once. Assay used: immunoSEQ multiplex PCR; TCRdb lists only in-frame clones, some missing. Among 100,000 to 150,000 clones, approximately 90% were seen once, and the ten largest hold roughly 2%. This CDR3 has 17 residues. The germline CDR1 and CDR2 sequences are LGHNA and YSLEER. J lost 4 bases, V lost 0 bases, and 5 bases had no gene match. The receptor comes from a man over 45 with COVID-19, enrolled during active disease. The material sequenced was peripheral blood. The chain links TRBV4-3 to TRBJ2-2; 10 bases are a match to TRBD2. The CDR3 region is CASSQDLAGAGTGELFF. The CDR3 nucleotides are TGCGCCAGCAGCCAAGACCTAGCGGGAGCGGGCACCGGGGAGCTGTTTTTT.